The present TCR beta chain was sequenced within a study of tumor-infiltrating lymphocytes in primary liver carcinoma. A primer in the constant region served to generate TCR beta cDNA from 500 to 600 ng of total RNA. ARM-PCR, slightly modified, supplied the TCR beta libraries through three nested multiplex PCR rounds. The opening two PCR rounds, 10 cycles each, paired TRBV1-TRBV30 forward primers with a C-beta reverse primer. In TCRdb, the multiplex PCR reads were re-called with MiXCR into one record per CDR3 protein. Of approximately 340,000 distinct CDR3 sequences detected, about 65% appear once; the ten largest clones hold about 6.5%. Trimming cost V 4 bases and J 2 bases, with 21 bases left between them. Germline V gives CDR1 SGHDN, CDR2 FVKESK. The CDR3 runs to 18 residues. This clonotype was seen ten or more times. RNA isolated from unsorted whole blood supplied the blood RNA, with germline DNA also extracted.

V usage is TRBV14 and J usage is TRBJ2-1, with D tentatively TRBD1 or TRBD2 (5 bases each). The receptor comes from a man aged 40-49 years with primary liver carcinoma and hepatitis B virus infection. Sequenced material: peripheral blood. For the CDR3, the DNA is TGTGCCAGCAGCCCCTTGGGGGTAGCCGTCAAGGCCTACAATGAGCAGTTCTTC. This encodes CASSPLGVAVKAYNEQFF.